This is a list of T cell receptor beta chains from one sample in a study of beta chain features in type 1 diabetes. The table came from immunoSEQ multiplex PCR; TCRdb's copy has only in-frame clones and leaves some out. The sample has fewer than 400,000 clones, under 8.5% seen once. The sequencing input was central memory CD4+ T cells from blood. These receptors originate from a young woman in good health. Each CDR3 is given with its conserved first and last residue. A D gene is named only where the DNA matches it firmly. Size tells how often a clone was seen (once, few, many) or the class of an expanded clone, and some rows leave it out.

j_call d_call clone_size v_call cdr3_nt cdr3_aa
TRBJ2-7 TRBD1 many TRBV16 TGTGCCAGCAGCCCCCCGGACAGGGCCGAGCAGTACTTC CASSPPDRAEQYF
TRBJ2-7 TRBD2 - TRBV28 TGTGCCAGCAGTAAGCTAGCGGGAGCGTCCTACGAGCAGTACTTC CASSKLAGASYEQYF
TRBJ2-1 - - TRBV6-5 TGTGCCAGCGCACCCCGGGATCGGGCCTACAATGAGCAGTTCTTC CASAPRDRAYNEQFF
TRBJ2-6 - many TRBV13 TGTGCCAGCAGCCCCTCGGGGGCTGGGGCCAACGTCCTGACTTTC CASSPSGAGANVLTF
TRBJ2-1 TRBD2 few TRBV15 TGTGCCACCAGCAGAGGGTCTAGCGGGAGGTTACACAATGAGCAGTTCTTC CATSRGSSGRLHNEQFF
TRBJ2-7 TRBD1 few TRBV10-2 TGCGCCAGCAGTGACCCTACCGGGACAGGGTTCCACGAGCAGTACTTC CASSDPTGTGFHEQYF
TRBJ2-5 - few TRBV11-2 TGTGCCAGCACCGCCGGGACAACGAGGGAGACCCAGTACTTC CASTAGTTRETQYF
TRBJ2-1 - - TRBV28 TGTGCCAGCATCGGTCCGTTTGGCTACAATGAGCAGTTCTTC CASIGPFGYNEQFF
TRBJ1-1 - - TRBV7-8 TGTGCCAGCAGCTATCAAGGGAGGTTGAACACTGAAGCTTTCTTT CASSYQGRLNTEAFF
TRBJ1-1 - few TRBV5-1 TGCGCCAGCAGCATACGACAGGTCCGGGGGTCGAACACTGAAGCTTTCTTT CASSIRQVRGSNTEAFF
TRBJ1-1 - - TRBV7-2 TGTGCCAGCAGCTTCGGGAGAGGGAACACTGAAGCTTTCTTT CASSFGRGNTEAFF
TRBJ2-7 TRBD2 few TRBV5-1 TGCGCCAGCAGCTTGGACTCCGGGACTAACGAGCAGTACTTC CASSLDSGTNEQYF
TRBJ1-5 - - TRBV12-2 TGTGCAAGTCGCTTAGCGAACAGGGGAGGGCAGCCCCAGCATTTT CASRLANRGGQPQHF
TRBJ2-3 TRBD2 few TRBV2 TGTGCCAGCAGTGAAGGTAGCGGGTGGGATACGCAGTATTTT CASSEGSGWDTQYF
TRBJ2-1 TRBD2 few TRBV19 TGTGCCAGTAGTAGGATTGTGGCGGGAGGTCGGTGGTTCTTC CASSRIVAGGRWFF
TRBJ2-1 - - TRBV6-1 TGTGCCAGCAGTGCATTCTCTGGTGATGAGCAGTTCTTC CASSAFSGDEQFF
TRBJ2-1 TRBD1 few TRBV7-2 TGTGCCAGCAGTTCGGGACAGGTAATCGGGAATGAGCAGTTCTTC CASSSGQVIGNEQFF
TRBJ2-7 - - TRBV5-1 TGCGCCAGCAGCCAAAATACCGGGTCAGACGAGCAGTACTTC CASSQNTGSDEQYF
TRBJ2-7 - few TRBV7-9 TGTGCCAGCAGCTCCACCTTCCGGGACTCTACTGAGCAGTACTTC CASSSTFRDSTEQYF
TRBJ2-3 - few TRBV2 TGTGCCAGCAGTGCGACCACAGATACGCAGTATTTT CASSATTDTQYF
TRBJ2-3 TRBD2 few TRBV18 TGTGCCAGCTCACAAATAGCGGGAGAGGATACGCAGTATTTT CASSQIAGEDTQYF
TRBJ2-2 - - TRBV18 TGTGCCAGCTCGCTAGATAACACCGGGGAGCTGTTTTTT CASSLDNTGELFF
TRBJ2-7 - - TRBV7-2 TGTGCCAGCAGCTTCGTTAACTCCTACGAGCAGTACTTC CASSFVNSYEQYF
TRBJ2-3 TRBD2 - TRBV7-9 TGTGCCAGCAGCTCTGGGACTAGCTTGGGGGATACGCAGTATTTT CASSSGTSLGDTQYF
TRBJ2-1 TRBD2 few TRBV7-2 TGTGCCAGCAGCTTACGCCTGGGACTAGTCTACAATGAGCAGTTCTTC CASSLRLGLVYNEQFF
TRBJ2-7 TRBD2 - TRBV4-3 TGCGCCAGCAGCCATTTCGGGACTAGCAACTCCTACGAGCAGTACTTC CASSHFGTSNSYEQYF